The T cell receptor (beta chain) described here comes from a study of Graves' ophthalmopathy and Graves' hyperthyroidism. This clonotype was counted at least ten times. Trimming took 3 bases from V and 7 from J, leaving 16 bases between them. The CDR3 loop spans 14 amino acids. As the template, RNA transcripts were used to amplify TCR beta CDR3 regions. The library came from an HTBI-primed first-round RT-PCR and a second-round multiplex PCR. TCRdb used MiXCR to reprocess the multiplex PCR reads, holding one entry per CDR3 protein. The table records roughly 500,000 distinct CDR3 sequences, around an eighth of them present only once.

Material: blood. The V call is TRBV12-3 or TRBV12-4, the J call TRBJ2-7, with a tentative D call TRBD1 (5 bases). This clonotype was obtained from a woman aged 30 to 39 with Graves' ophthalmopathy. CDR3 bases: TGTGCCAGCAGTTTTAGGGGCAGCCTTCTGGAGCAGTACTTC. Protein product: CASSFRGSLLEQYF.